The 21 T cell receptor beta chains given below trace back to one sample, sequenced in a study of glioma-infiltrating T cells after dendritic cell vaccination. The protocol was immunoSEQ multiplex PCR, while the TCRdb copy is restricted to in-frame clones and leaves out a portion. The sample lists tens of thousands of clones, about 85% occurring once. Time point here: after dendritic cell vaccination, including at tumor progression/relapse. The material was blood, obtained after dendritic cell vaccination. These receptors originate from a human donor with glioblastoma.

This clone occurred once. This chain uses TRBV27 with TRBJ1-3, with D hard to call. CDR3 length: 17 amino acids. Trimming left V 5 bases short and J 3 bases short, with 20 bases between. CDR1 and CDR2 from the germline V gene are MNHEY and SMNVEV (reference sequence). For the CDR3, the DNA is TGTGCCAGCAGTCCTACTGCCTCGGGAGCCAGTGGAAACACCATATATTTT. It yields the protein CASSPTASGASGNTIYF.

For this clone: The junction departs from germline at one end; a sequencing error may be responsible. The V and J genes are TRBV27 and TRBJ2-7, with 9 bases aligning to TRBD1. Germline loops: CDR1 MNHEY, CDR2 SMNVEV (reference sequence). The CDR3 spans 13 residues. CDR3: CAISGTGLYEQYF. In DNA, the CDR3 is TGTGCCATCAGTGGGACAGGGCTATACGAGCAGTACTTC.

This sequence joins TRBV10-3 and TRBJ1-2; 10 bases align to TRBD1. The germline CDR1 and CDR2 sequences are ENHRY and SYGVKD. Unmatched junction bases numbered 4, after V lost 7 bases and J lost 5 bases. This CDR3 has 13 residues. CDR3 coding DNA: TGTGCCATCATGGGGACAGGGGTATATGGCTACACCTTC. Encoded protein: CAIMGTGVYGYTF.

The V call is TRBV4-1, the J call TRBJ2-2, with 8 bases aligning to TRBD1. Looked up from germline, CDR1 is MGHRA and CDR2 is YSYEKL. The V and J ends lost 0 bases and 0 bases, in that order; junction bases with no gene match: 12. CDR3 length equals 20 residues. CDR3 in amino acids: CASSQEAGGGPGANTGELFF. The CDR3, as DNA: TGCGCCAGCAGCCAAGAAGCAGGGGGCGGTCCAGGAGCGAACACCGGGGAGCTGTTTTTT.

V is TRBV2 and J is TRBJ2-3; D is uncertain. V shed 11 bases and J shed 3 bases, with 15 bases lying between them. Germline assignment: CDR1 SNHLY and CDR2 FYNNEI. The CDR3 consists of 13 residues. CDR3 DNA: TGTGCCGGCAAAAACAGACCAACAGATACGCAGTATTTT. This encodes CAGKNRPTDTQYF.

The sample holds a few counts of this clone. The rearrangement links TRBV5-5 to TRBJ1-6; D is perhaps TRBD1 (6 bases). There are 14 residues in the CDR3. V was pared by 0 bases and J by 10 bases, with 11 bases between. CDR1 is SGHKS, CDR2 YYEKEE, per germline (reference sequence). The CDR3 here is CASSLAAGVSPLHF. The CDR3 DNA follows: TGTGCCAGCAGCTTGGCAGCAGGGGTCTCACCCCTCCACTTT.

The chain joins TRBV30 to TRBJ2-7; TRBD1 matches at 9 bases. Germline CDR1 GTSNPN, CDR2 SVGIG (reference sequence). V was clipped by 1 base and J by 4 bases; unmatched bases: 11. The CDR3 spans 16 residues. DNA for the CDR3: TGTGCCTGGAGTGACCCGGGACAGGGTCGTTTTTACGAGCAGTACTTC. Encoded protein: CAWSDPGQGRFYEQYF.

The gene calls are TRBV25-1 and TRBJ1-5; no definite D call. Trimming removed 4 bases at V and 0 bases at J, with 7 bases between. This CDR3 is 14 amino acids long. Germline CDR1 MGHDK, CDR2 SYGVNS. CDR3 sequence reads: CASSVGGSNQPQHF. CDR3 in DNA: TGTGCCAGCAGTGTTGGCGGTAGCAATCAGCCCCAGCATTTT.

The genes are TRBV4-1 and TRBJ2-5; the D is unclear. The CDR3 totals 11 residues. CDR1 and CDR2 (germline): MGHRA, YSYEKL. V gave up 4 bases and J gave up 5 bases, with 5 bases separating them. CDR3 bases: TGCGCCAGCAGCCCGGTGGAGACCCAGTACTTC. It yields the protein CASSPVETQYF.

V is TRBV28 and J is TRBJ2-7; tentative D call: TRBD1 (6 bases). Germline CDR1 MDHEN, CDR2 SYDVKM. This CDR3 contains 11 residues. V lost 5 bases to trimming and J lost 6 bases, with 8 bases between them. The CDR3 sequence is CASSQGFEQYF. In DNA form, the CDR3 reads TGTGCCAGCAGTCAGGGGTTCGAGCAGTACTTC.

The CDR3 is CAFLPGLAGVNTGELFF. The CDR3 nucleotides read TGTGCCTTCCTCCCGGGACTAGCGGGGGTGAACACCGGGGAGCTGTTTTTT. The V call is TRBV30, the J call TRBJ2-2, with TRBD2 matching 14 bases. V gave up 7 bases and J gave up 1 base; unmatched junction bases: 8. Per germline, CDR1 GTSNPN and CDR2 SVGIG (reference sequence). CDR3 length: 17 amino acids. Based on the CDR3 plus reference TRBV30 and TRBJ2-2, the full variable domain is SQTIHQWPATLVQPVGSPLSLECTVEGTSNPNLYWYRQAAGRGLQLLFYSVGIGQISSEVPQNLSASRPQDRQFILSSKKLLLSDSGFYLCAFLPGLAGVNTGELFFGEGSRLTVL.

The chain has TRBV5-1 and TRBJ2-3; TRBD2 agrees at 10 bases. This CDR3 has 17 residues. Germline V CDR1 and CDR2: SGHRS, YFSETQ. The junction had 8 bases not matched to a gene; V was cut back by 2 bases and J by 2 bases. The CDR3: CASSFRAGGPDTDTQYF. DNA for the CDR3: TGCGCCAGCAGCTTCCGAGCGGGGGGGCCAGACACAGATACGCAGTATTTT. The full variable domain, its missing parts supplied by reference TRBV5-1 and TRBJ2-3, is KAGVTQTPRYLIKTRGQQVTLSCSPISGHRSVSWYQQTPGQGLQFLFEYFSETQRNKGNFPGRFSGRQFSNSRSEMNVSTLELGDSALYLCASSFRAGGPDTDTQYFGPGTRLTVL.

The chain joins TRBV4-2 to TRBJ2-2; 9 bases agree with TRBD2. CDR1 is LGHNA, CDR2 YNFKEQ, per germline. Losses at the gene ends were 4 bases for V and 7 bases for J; bases not matched to a gene: 13. This CDR3 has 17 residues. The CDR3 here is CASSRGLSGGRGGELFF. As DNA, the CDR3 is TGTGCCAGCAGCCGGGGTTTGAGCGGGGGGCGGGGCGGGGAGCTGTTTTTT.

The V call is TRBV5-5, the J call TRBJ1-1, with D unclear. V shed 1 base and J shed 7 bases, with 11 bases lying between them. CDR1 and CDR2 from the germline V gene are SGHKS and YYEKEE (reference sequence). The CDR3 is 13 amino acids. The CDR3 region is CASSLTVNGEAFF. The CDR3 DNA reads TGTGCCAGCAGCTTGACAGTTAACGGTGAAGCTTTCTTT. Full variable domain (remainder filled in from reference TRBV5-5 and TRBJ1-1): DAGVTQSPTHLIKTRGQQVTLRCSPISGHKSVSWYQQVLGQGPQFIFQYYEKEERGRGNFPDRFSARQFPNYSSELNVNALLLGDSALYLCASSLTVNGEAFFGQGTRLTVV.

The rearrangement joins TRBV15 to TRBJ1-1, with 9 bases aligning to TRBD1. The CDR3 spans 15 residues. J gave up 1 base and V 1 base, and 1 base lay outside the gene matches. Germline loops: CDR1 LNHNV, CDR2 YYDKDF (reference sequence). The CDR3 reads CATSRGGQGNTEAFF. DNA for the CDR3: TGTGCCACCAGCAGAGGGGGACAGGGGAACACTGAAGCTTTCTTT.

This clone was found once. V gene TRBV7-8 combines with J gene TRBJ2-7, with 9 bases identical to TRBD1. Germline V gives CDR1 SGHVS, CDR2 FQNEAQ. The V segment lost 4 bases and the J segment 5 bases; nucleotides outside the gene matches: 3. The CDR3 has 13 amino acids. The CDR3 DNA reads as TGTGCCAGCAGCTGGGACAGGGTCGACGAGCAGTACTTC. Its protein is CASSWDRVDEQYF. Full variable domain (outside the CDR3, taken from reference TRBV7-8 and TRBJ2-7): GAGVSQSPRYKVAKRGQDVALRCDPISGHVSLFWYQQALGQGPEFLTYFQNEAQLDKSGLPSDRFFAERPEGSVSTLKIQRTQQEDSAVYLCASSWDRVDEQYFGPGTRLTVT.

This clone was seen more than once but under ten times. The gene calls are TRBV2 and TRBJ2-1; tentative D call: TRBD2 (6 bases). The CDR3 runs 13 residues. Trimming left V 4 bases short and J 4 bases short, with 8 bases between. Per the germline V gene, CDR1 is SNHLY and CDR2 is FYNNEI. The CDR3 protein is CASSAGTYNEQFF. As DNA, the CDR3 is TGTGCCAGCAGTGCCGGGACTTACAATGAGCAGTTCTTC.

This chain joins TRBV2 and TRBJ2-6; D remains ambiguous. The CDR3 contains 14 residues. With 4 bases removed from V and 0 bases from J, the gap between germline ends came to 4 bases. CDR1 and CDR2 (germline): SNHLY, FYNNEI. CDR3 nucleotide sequence: TGTGCCAGCAGTGGGAGCTCTGGGGCCAACGTCCTGACTTTC. It translates to CASSGSSGANVLTF.

The chain employs TRBV15 and TRBJ2-3; D possibly corresponds to TRBD2 (5 bases). Germline V lookup: CDR1 LNHNV, CDR2 YYDKDF (reference sequence). Trimming pared 9 bases from V and 2 bases from J, leaving 12 bases between. The CDR3 sequence is 13 residues long. CDR3 in DNA: TGTGCCACATCTGAGGGTTACACAGATACGCAGTATTTT. Translation: CATSEGYTDTQYF.

V gene TRBV6-5 combines with J gene TRBJ1-1; D ambiguous. Germline V gives CDR1 MNHEY, CDR2 SVGAGI. This CDR3 has 13 amino acids. V was trimmed by 2 bases and J by 4 bases, leaving 8 bases between them. The CDR3 protein is CASSYAGITEAFF. The CDR3 nucleotides are TGTGCCAGCAGTTACGCGGGCATCACTGAAGCTTTCTTT.

The chain has TRBV9 and TRBJ2-3, with a weak D call TRBD2 (5 bases). The V end lost 0 bases, the J end lost 1 base, and 9 bases lay between the germline ends. This CDR3 comprises 15 residues. Germline-derived CDR1 and CDR2 are SGDLS and YYNGEE. The CDR3 DNA sequence: TGTGCCAGCAGCGTAGCTTACGGGGGCACAGATACGCAGTATTTT. Translated, it gives CASSVAYGGTDTQYF.